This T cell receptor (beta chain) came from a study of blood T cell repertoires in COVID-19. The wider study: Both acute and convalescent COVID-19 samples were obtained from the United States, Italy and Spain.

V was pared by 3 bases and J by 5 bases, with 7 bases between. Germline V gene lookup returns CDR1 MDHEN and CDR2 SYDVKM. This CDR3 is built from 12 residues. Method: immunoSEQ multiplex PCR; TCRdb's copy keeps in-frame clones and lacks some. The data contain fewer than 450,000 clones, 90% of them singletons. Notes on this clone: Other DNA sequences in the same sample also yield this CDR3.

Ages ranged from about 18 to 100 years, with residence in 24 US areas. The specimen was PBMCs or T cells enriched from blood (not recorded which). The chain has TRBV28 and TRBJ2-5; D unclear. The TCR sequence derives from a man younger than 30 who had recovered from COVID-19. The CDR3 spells CASSFGVETQYF. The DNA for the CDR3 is TGTGCCAGCAGTTTTGGAGTGGAGACCCAGTACTTC.